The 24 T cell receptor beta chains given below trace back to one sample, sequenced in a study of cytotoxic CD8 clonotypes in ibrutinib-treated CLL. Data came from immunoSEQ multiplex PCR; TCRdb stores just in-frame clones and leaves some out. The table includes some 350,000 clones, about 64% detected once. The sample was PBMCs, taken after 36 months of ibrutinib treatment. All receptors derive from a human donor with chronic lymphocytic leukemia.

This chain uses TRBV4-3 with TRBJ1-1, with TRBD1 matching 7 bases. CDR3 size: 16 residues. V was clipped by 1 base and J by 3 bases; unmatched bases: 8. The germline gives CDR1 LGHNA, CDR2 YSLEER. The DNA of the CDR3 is TGCGCCAGCAGCCAAGGCTTACGGGACAGAGACACTGAAGCTTTCTTT. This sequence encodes CASSQGLRDRDTEAFF.

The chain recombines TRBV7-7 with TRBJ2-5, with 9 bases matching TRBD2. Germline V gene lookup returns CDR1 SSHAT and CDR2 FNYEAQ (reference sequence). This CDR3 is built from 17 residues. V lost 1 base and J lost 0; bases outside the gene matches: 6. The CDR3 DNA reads TGTGCCAGCAGCTTAGGTGTTGCGGGAGGGTACCAAGAGACCCAGTACTTC. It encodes CASSLGVAGGYQETQYF.

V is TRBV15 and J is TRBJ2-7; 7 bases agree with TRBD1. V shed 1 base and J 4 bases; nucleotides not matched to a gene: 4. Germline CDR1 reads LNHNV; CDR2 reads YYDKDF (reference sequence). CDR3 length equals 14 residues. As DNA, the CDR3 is TGTGCCACCAGCAGAGGGGGACAGAATTACGAGCAGTACTTC. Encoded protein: CATSRGGQNYEQYF.

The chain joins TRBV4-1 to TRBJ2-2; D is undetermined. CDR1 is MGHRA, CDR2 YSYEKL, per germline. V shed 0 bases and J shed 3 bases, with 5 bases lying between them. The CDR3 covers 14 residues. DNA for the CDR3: TGCGCCAGCAGCCAAGATCGCTACACCGGGGAGCTGTTTTTT. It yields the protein CASSQDRYTGELFF.

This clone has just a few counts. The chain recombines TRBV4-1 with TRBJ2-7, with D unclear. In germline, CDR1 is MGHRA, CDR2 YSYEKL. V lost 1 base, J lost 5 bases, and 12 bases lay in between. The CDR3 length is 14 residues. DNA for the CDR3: TGCGCCAGCAGCCAAGGCCAAAGTATCGACGAGCAGTACTTC. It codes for CASSQGQSIDEQYF.

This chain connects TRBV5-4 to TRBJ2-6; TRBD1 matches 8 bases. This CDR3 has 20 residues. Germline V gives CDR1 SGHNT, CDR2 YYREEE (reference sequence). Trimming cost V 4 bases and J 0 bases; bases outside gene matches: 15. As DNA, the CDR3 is TGTGCCAGCAGCCTGGGGGCCGGGACAGGATTCTCCTCTGGGGCCAACGTCCTGACTTTC. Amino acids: CASSLGAGTGFSSGANVLTF.

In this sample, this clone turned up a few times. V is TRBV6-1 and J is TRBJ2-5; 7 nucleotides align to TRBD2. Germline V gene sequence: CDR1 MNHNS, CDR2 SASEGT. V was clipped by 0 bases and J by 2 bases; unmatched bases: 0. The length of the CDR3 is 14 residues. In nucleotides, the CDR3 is TGTGCCAGCAGTGAAGCGGGGGGGCAAGAGACCCAGTACTTC. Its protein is CASSEAGGQETQYF.

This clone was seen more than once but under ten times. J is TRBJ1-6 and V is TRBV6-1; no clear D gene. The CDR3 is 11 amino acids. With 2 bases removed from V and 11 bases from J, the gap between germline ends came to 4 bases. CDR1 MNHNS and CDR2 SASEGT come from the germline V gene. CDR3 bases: TGTGCCAGCAGTGAATCCCCACCCCTCCACTTT. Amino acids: CASSESPPLHF.

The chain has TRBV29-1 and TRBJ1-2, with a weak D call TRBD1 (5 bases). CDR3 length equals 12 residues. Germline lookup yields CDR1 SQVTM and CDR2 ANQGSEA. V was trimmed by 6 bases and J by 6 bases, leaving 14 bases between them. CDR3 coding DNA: TGCAGCGTCATAGACCCAGGGAATGGCTACACCTTC. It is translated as CSVIDPGNGYTF.

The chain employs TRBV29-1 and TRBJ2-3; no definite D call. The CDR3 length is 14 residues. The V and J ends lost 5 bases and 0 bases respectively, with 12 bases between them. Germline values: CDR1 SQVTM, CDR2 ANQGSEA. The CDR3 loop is CSVRVADSTDTQYF. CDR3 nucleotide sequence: TGCAGCGTTCGGGTGGCAGATAGCACAGATACGCAGTATTTT.

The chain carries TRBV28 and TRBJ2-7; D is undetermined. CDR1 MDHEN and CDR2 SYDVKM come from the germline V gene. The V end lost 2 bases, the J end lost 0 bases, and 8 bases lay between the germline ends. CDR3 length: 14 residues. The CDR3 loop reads CASSLPESSYEQYF. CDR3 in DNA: TGTGCCAGCAGTTTACCGGAGAGCTCCTACGAGCAGTACTTC.

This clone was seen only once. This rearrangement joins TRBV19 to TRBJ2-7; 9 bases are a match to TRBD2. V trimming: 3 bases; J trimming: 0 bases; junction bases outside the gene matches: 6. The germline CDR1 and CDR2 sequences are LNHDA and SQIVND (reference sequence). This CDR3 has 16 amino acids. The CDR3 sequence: CASSILAGVPSYEQYF. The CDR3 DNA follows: TGTGCCAGTAGTATCTTAGCGGGAGTCCCCTCCTACGAGCAGTACTTC.

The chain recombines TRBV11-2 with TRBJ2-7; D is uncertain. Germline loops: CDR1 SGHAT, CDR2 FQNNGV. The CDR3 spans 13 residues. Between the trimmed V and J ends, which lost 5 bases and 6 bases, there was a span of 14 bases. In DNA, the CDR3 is TGTGCCAGCAGCCTGGTCGTGCTGGGCGAGCAGTACTTC. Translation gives CASSLVVLGEQYF.

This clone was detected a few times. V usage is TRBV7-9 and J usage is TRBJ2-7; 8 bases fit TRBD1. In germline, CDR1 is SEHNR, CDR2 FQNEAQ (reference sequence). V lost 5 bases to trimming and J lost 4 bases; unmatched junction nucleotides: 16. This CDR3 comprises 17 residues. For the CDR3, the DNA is TGTGCCAGCAGCCCCCGTTCCGGACAGGGCCTTACTTACGAGCAGTACTTC. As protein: CASSPRSGQGLTYEQYF.

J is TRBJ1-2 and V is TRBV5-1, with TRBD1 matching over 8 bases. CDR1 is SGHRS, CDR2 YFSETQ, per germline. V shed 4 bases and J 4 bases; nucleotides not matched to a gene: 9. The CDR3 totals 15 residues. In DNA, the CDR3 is TGCGCCAGCAGCGAGTGGACAGGGAGAACCTATGGCTACACCTTC. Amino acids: CASSEWTGRTYGYTF.

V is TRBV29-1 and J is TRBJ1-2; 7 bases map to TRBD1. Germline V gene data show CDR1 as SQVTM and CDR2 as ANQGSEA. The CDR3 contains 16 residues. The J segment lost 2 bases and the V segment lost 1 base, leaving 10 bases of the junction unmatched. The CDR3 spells CSVEALWTGVNYGYTF. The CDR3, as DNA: TGCAGCGTTGAAGCCCTCTGGACAGGCGTAAACTATGGCTACACCTTC.

The CDR3 DNA follows: TGTGCCAGCAGCCTTACTCCGACATCCTACGAGCAGTACTTC. Protein sequence: CASSLTPTSYEQYF. The chain employs TRBV7-3 and TRBJ2-7; no definite D call. Germline-derived CDR1 and CDR2 are SGHTA and FQGTGA. The length of the CDR3 is 14 residues. Trimming stripped 5 bases from V and 1 base from J, with 12 bases between.

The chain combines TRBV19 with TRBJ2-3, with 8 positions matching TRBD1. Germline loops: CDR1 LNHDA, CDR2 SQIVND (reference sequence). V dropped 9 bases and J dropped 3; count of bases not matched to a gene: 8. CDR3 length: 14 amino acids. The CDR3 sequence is CASSRGRLTDTQYF. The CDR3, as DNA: TGTGCCAGCTCCAGGGGGCGTCTTACAGATACGCAGTATTTT.

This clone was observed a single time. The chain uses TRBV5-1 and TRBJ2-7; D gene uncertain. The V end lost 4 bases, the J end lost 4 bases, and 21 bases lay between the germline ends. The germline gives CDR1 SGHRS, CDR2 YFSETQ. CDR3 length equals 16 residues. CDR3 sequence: CASSPLGFREAYEQYF. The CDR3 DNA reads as TGCGCCAGCAGCCCTCTTGGGTTCAGAGAAGCTTACGAGCAGTACTTC.

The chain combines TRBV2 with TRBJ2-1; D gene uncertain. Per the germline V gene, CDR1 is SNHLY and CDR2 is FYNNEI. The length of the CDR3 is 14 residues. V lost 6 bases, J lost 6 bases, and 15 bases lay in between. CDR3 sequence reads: CASSGSRNSNEQFF. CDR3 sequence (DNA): TGTGCCAGCAGCGGCTCCAGAAACAGCAATGAGCAGTTCTTC.

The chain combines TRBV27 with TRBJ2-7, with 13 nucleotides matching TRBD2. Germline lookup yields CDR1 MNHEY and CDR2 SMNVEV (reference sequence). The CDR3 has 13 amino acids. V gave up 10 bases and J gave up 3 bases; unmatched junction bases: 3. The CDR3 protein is CATRLAGGYEQYF. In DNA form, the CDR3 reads TGTGCCACCCGACTAGCGGGAGGCTACGAGCAGTACTTC.

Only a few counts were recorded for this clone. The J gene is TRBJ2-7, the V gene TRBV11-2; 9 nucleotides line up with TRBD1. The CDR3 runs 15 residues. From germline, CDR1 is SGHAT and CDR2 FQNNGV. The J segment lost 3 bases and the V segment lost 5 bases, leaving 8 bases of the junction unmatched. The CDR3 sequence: CASSPGTGWIYEQYF. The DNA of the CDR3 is TGTGCCAGCAGCCCCGGGACAGGGTGGATCTACGAGCAGTACTTC.

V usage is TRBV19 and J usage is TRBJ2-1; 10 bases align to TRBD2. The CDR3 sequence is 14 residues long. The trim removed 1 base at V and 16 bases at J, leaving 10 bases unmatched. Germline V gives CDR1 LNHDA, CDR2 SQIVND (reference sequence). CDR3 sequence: CASSIAFGAGGNFF. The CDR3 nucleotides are TGTGCCAGTAGTATAGCGTTTGGAGCGGGAGGGAATTTCTTC. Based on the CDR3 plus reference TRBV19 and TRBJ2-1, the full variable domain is DGGITQSPKYLFRKEGQNVTLSCEQNLNHDAMYWYRQDPGQGLRLIYYSQIVNDFQKGDIAEGYSVSREKKESFPLTVTSAQKNPTAFYLCASSIAFGAGGNFFGPGTRLTVL.

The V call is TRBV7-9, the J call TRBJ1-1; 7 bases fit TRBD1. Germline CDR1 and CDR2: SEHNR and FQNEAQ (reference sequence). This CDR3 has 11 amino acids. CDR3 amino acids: CATGLNTEAFF. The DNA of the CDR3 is TGTGCGACAGGGTTGAACACTGAAGCTTTCTTT.